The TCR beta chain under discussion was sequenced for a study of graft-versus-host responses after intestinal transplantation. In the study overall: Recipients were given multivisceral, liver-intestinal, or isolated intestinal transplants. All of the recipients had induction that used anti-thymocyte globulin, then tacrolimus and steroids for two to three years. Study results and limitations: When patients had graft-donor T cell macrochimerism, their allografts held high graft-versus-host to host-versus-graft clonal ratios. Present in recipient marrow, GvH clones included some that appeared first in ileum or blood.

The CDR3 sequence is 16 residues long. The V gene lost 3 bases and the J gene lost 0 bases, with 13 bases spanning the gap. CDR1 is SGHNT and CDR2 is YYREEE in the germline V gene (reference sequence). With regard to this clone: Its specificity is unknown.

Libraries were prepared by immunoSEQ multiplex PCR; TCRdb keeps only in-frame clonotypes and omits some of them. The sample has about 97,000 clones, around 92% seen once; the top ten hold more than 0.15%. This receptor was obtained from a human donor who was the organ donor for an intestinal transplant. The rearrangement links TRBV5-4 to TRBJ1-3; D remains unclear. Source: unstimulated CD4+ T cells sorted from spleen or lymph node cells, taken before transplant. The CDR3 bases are TGTGCCAGCAGCTCCTACAGTGCGAGCTCTGGAAACACCATATATTTT. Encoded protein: CASSSYSASSGNTIYF.